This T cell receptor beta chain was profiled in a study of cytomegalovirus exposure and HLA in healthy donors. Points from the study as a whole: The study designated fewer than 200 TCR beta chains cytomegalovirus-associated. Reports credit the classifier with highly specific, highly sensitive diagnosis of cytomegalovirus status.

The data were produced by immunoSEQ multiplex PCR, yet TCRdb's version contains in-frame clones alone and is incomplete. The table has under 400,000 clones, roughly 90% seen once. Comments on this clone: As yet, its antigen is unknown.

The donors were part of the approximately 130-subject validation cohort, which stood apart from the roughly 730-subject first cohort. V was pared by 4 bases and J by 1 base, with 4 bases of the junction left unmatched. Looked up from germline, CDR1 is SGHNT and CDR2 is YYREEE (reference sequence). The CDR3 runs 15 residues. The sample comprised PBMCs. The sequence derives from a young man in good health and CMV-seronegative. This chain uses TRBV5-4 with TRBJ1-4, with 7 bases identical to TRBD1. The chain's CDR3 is CASSGGGVTNEKLFF. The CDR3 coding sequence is TGTGCCAGCAGCGGAGGGGGCGTAACTAATGAAAAACTGTTTTTT. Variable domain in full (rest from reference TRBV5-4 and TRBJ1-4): ETGVTQSPTHLIKTRGQQVTLRCSSQSGHNTVSWYQQALGQGPQFIFQYYREEENGRGNFPPRFSGLQFPNYSSELNVNALELDDSALYLCASSGGGVTNEKLFFGSGTQLSVL.